The present entry profiles one TCR beta chain with its context. The data stem from a study of CD8+CD57+ T cells in acquired aplastic anemia. Genomic DNA constituted the template upon which TCR beta VDJ and CDR3 profiling was performed. Using its own MiXCR run on the reads, TCRdb lists one record per CDR3 protein. The table shows over 150,000 distinct CDR3 sequences, with roughly 48% occurring only once. The source of this sequence is a human donor in good health. Sequenced input: sorted CD4+, CD8+, or CD8+CD57+ T cells (not recorded which) from PBMCs.

CDR3 loop: CASLGQENTEAFF. CDR3 sequence (DNA): TGTGCCAGCCTGGGGCAGGAGAACACTGAAGCTTTCTTT. The rearrangement links TRBV18 to TRBJ1-1; a possible D gene is TRBD1 (5 bases). With 8 bases removed from V and 1 base from J, the gap between germline ends came to 11 bases. Germline CDR1 reads KGHSH; CDR2 reads LQKENI. CDR3 length equals 13 residues.